These 27 T cell receptor beta chains were all obtained from the same sample, sequenced in a study of CD8+ T cells in alopecia areata. Once RNA had been extracted, it was reverse transcribed into cDNA to act as the sequencing template. Profiled with immunoSEQ multiplex PCR; TCRdb holds only in-frame clones, not every one. This table holds about 200,000 clones, roughly 50% found once. Sequencing was performed on CD8+ T cells sorted from blood. These receptors originate from a human donor in good health.

The V call is TRBV7-2, the J call TRBJ2-7; D call uncertain. V was clipped by 1 base and J by 3 bases, with 10 bases between them. CDR3 length: 14 amino acids. Germline V gene lookup returns CDR1 SGHTA and CDR2 FQGNSA. DNA of the CDR3: TGTGCCAGCAGCTTAGATCCAGAGATCTACGAGCAGTACTTC. Translated, it gives CASSLDPEIYEQYF.

The V call is TRBV2, the J call TRBJ2-7, with 8 bases aligning to TRBD1. This CDR3 contains 13 residues. With V trimmed by 2 bases and J by 5 bases, 2 bases remained unmatched. Germline V gene lookup returns CDR1 SNHLY and CDR2 FYNNEI. The CDR3 loop reads CASSEQGANEQYF. The CDR3 DNA follows: TGTGCCAGCAGTGAACAGGGGGCGAACGAGCAGTACTTC.

The chain has TRBV7-8 and TRBJ2-5; the D is unclear. Trimming shortened V by 3 bases and J by 2 bases, and 7 bases separated the two germline ends. There are 13 residues in the CDR3. The germline V gene encodes CDR1 SGHVS and CDR2 FQNEAQ. CDR3 protein: CASSFDGQETQYF. The CDR3 nucleotides read TGTGCCAGCAGCTTTGACGGACAAGAGACCCAGTACTTC.

This sequence joins TRBV6-4 and TRBJ2-1; tentative D call: TRBD1 (5 bases). The CDR3 covers 13 residues. Germline values: CDR1 MRHNA, CDR2 SNTAGT. Trimming shortened V by 4 bases and J by 7 bases, and 11 bases separated the two germline ends. CDR3 amino acids: CASSAGPSNEQFF. For the CDR3, the DNA is TGTGCCAGCAGTGCAGGGCCGTCGAATGAGCAGTTCTTC.

The chain recombines TRBV12-1 with TRBJ2-7; the D call of TRBD1 is as the table states it, not checked on the DNA. TRBV12-1 is a recognized pseudogene. This CDR3 spans 17 amino acids. The CDR3 reads CASRPDPQGTHPYEQYF. As DNA, the CDR3 is TGTGCCAGCAGGCCCGACCCTCAGGGGACGCACCCCTACGAGCAGTACTTC.

There are a few counts of this clone. The chain joins TRBV29-1 to TRBJ1-2; TRBD1 aligns across 12 bases. J lost 6 bases, V lost 0 bases, and 8 bases had no gene match. Germline V gene lookup returns CDR1 SQVTM and CDR2 ANQGSEA. The CDR3 runs to 16 residues. CDR3 loop: CSVEDPLGTGGNGYTF. The DNA of the CDR3 is TGCAGCGTTGAAGATCCTCTTGGGACAGGGGGCAATGGCTACACCTTC.

V is TRBV15 and J is TRBJ1-1, with D possibly matching TRBD1 (5 bases). Trimming removed 9 bases from V and 5 bases from J, with 13 bases in between. Per the germline V gene, CDR1 is LNHNV and CDR2 is YYDKDF (reference sequence). The CDR3 has 12 residues. Here the CDR3 DNA reads TGTGCCACAAGGGGCCGATATACTGAAGCTTTCTTT. It yields the protein CATRGRYTEAFF.

J is TRBJ1-3 and V is TRBV29-1; 8 positions match TRBD1. Trimming took 5 bases from V and 2 from J; bases not matched to a gene: 8. Germline V gene sequence: CDR1 SQVTM, CDR2 ANQGSEA. There are 15 residues in the CDR3. The CDR3 loop reads CSVIGQGKTGNTIYF. CDR3 sequence (DNA): TGCAGCGTTATCGGACAGGGAAAAACTGGAAACACCATATATTTT.

Turning to this clone: At the DNA level, this CDR3 is encoded by other sequences in the same sample as well. This chain connects TRBV29-1 to TRBJ1-2, with no clear D. V was clipped by 3 bases and J by 3 bases, with 5 bases between them. Germline V CDR1 and CDR2: SQVTM, ANQGSEA. This CDR3 has 11 residues. The CDR3 DNA reads as TGCAGCGTTGAGGAAGACTATGGCTACACCTTC. This encodes CSVEEDYGYTF. The full variable domain, its missing parts supplied by reference TRBV29-1 and TRBJ1-2, is SAVISQKPSRDICQRGTSLTIQCQVDSQVTMMFWYRQQPGQSLTLIATANQGSEATYESGFVIDKFPISRPNLTFSTLTVSNMSPEDSSIYLCSVEEDYGYTFGSGTRLTVV.

The chain recombines TRBV2 with TRBJ2-7; D is undetermined. The length of the CDR3 is 14 residues. The germline CDR1 and CDR2 sequences are SNHLY and FYNNEI. V was trimmed by 3 bases and J by 3 bases, leaving 12 bases between them. For the CDR3, the DNA is TGTGCCAGCAGTGATTATGGTCCGATCTACGAGCAGTACTTC. It translates to CASSDYGPIYEQYF.

This CDR3 reads CSVEAEGENTGELFF. DNA of the CDR3: TGCAGCGTTGAAGCCGAGGGGGAGAACACCGGGGAGCTGTTTTTT. The J gene is TRBJ2-2, the V gene TRBV29-1, with a possible D match to TRBD1 (6 bases). CDR1 and CDR2 from the germline V gene are SQVTM and ANQGSEA. The V end lost 1 base, the J end lost 1 base, and 10 bases lay between the germline ends. The CDR3 length is 15 residues.

The gene calls are TRBV29-1 and TRBJ2-4; the D is unclear. This CDR3 is 18 amino acids long. Germline V lookup: CDR1 SQVTM, CDR2 ANQGSEA. Trimming left V 5 bases short and J 7 bases short, with 30 bases between. The CDR3 DNA is TGCAGCGTTCACCGGCGAATCTACGACGCACCCTCGAAGAACATTCAGTACTTC. This gives the protein CSVHRRIYDAPSKNIQYF.

A single count supports this clone. V usage is TRBV7-9 and J usage is TRBJ2-6; possibly TRBD1 for D (6 bases). Between the trimmed V and J ends, which lost 4 bases and 4 bases, there was a span of 11 bases. This CDR3 contains 15 residues. Germline CDR1 reads SEHNR; CDR2 reads FQNEAQ (reference sequence). CDR3 amino acids: CASSSEGTGANVLTF. The CDR3, as DNA: TGTGCCAGCAGCTCCGAGGGGACAGGGGCCAACGTCCTGACTTTC.

The chain links TRBV4-1 to TRBJ1-1; D is possibly TRBD1 (6 bases). This CDR3 is 16 amino acids long. Trimming removed 3 bases at V and 4 bases at J, with 18 bases between. The germline V gene has CDR1 MGHRA and CDR2 YSYEKL. In nucleotides, the CDR3 is TGCGCCAGCAGCCACGCCGGGACAAGGGCTGGCACTGAAGCTTTCTTT. Its translation is CASSHAGTRAGTEAFF.

This rearrangement joins TRBV4-1 to TRBJ2-1; D may be TRBD2 (6 bases). The CDR3 runs to 14 residues. Germline assignment: CDR1 MGHRA and CDR2 YSYEKL. V was trimmed by 3 bases and J by 6 bases, leaving 12 bases between them. The CDR3 DNA reads TGCGCCAGCAGCCATAGCAATAGCGGCAATGAGCAGTTCTTC. Protein: CASSHSNSGNEQFF.

V is TRBV9 and J is TRBJ1-5; no reliable D call. V was cut by 2 bases and J by 1 base, with 13 bases left in between. Looked up from germline, CDR1 is SGDLS and CDR2 is YYNGEE. CDR3 size: 16 residues. The CDR3 nucleotides are TGTGCCAGCAGCGTTTGGTCACCTCAGAGCAATCAGCCCCAGCATTTT. Its translation is CASSVWSPQSNQPQHF.

This clone has more than one count but fewer than ten. This sequence joins TRBV5-1 and TRBJ2-5; a weak D match, TRBD2 (6 bases). This CDR3 contains 16 residues. V lost 0 bases to trimming and J lost 4 bases, with 16 bases between them. From germline, CDR1 is SGHRS and CDR2 YFSETQ. CDR3 bases: TGCGCCAGCAGCTTGGCCCCAGCGGGCCCTCTAGAGACCCAGTACTTC. As protein: CASSLAPAGPLETQYF.

This clone was observed a single time. CDR3 region: CAWTLDTGTEQYF. CDR3 nucleotides: TGTGCCTGGACCTTGGACACCGGGACAGAGCAGTACTTC. This chain joins TRBV30 and TRBJ2-7; D is possibly TRBD1 (6 bases). V lost 4 bases, J lost 7 bases, and 17 bases lay in between. Germline CDR1 and CDR2: GTSNPN and SVGIG (reference sequence). This CDR3 region has 13 residues.

The chain recombines TRBV5-6 with TRBJ2-5; no clear D. The CDR3 is made up of 14 amino acids. V was cut by 5 bases and J by 2 bases, with 13 bases left in between. Germline-derived CDR1 and CDR2 are SGHDT and YYEEEE. CDR3: CASSRPRSQETQYF. The CDR3 bases are TGTGCCAGCAGTCGGCCGAGATCACAAGAGACCCAGTACTTC.

This chain connects TRBV27 to TRBJ2-3; D not certain. This CDR3 is built from 14 residues. CDR1 and CDR2 from the germline V gene are MNHEY and SMNVEV (reference sequence). The V end was cut by 4 bases, the J end by 10 bases, with 18 bases between. CDR3 loop: CASSSSLGYLAQYF. Here the CDR3 DNA reads TGTGCCAGCAGTTCCTCTCTAGGGTACCTGGCGCAGTATTTT.

The chain carries TRBV10-3 and TRBJ2-1; 9 bases align to TRBD2. The CDR3 is 18 amino acids. The germline CDR1 and CDR2 sequences are ENHRY and SYGVKD. Germline trimming cut 6 bases from V and 6 bases from J; bases unmatched to any gene: 18. Written as DNA, the CDR3 is TGTGCCATCAGCCCCCCCGGGTTAGCGGGGGCCCGGGGCAATGAGCAGTTCTTC. This gives the protein CAISPPGLAGARGNEQFF.

The genes are TRBV30 and TRBJ1-3, with TRBD1 matching over 7 bases. CDR1 and CDR2 (germline): GTSNPN, SVGIG (reference sequence). The CDR3 covers 12 residues. V gave up 4 bases and J gave up 4 bases; unmatched junction bases: 1. This chain's CDR3 is CAWKGQGNTIYF. CDR3 nucleotide sequence: TGTGCCTGGAAGGGACAGGGAAACACCATATATTTT.

This chain connects TRBV18 to TRBJ1-2; D possibly corresponds to TRBD1 (5 bases). Germline V gene sequence: CDR1 KGHSH, CDR2 LQKENI. V was pared by 0 bases and J by 2 bases, with 10 bases between. This CDR3 contains 15 residues. The chain's CDR3 is CASSPPIGENYGYTF. The CDR3 DNA follows: TGTGCCAGCTCACCACCAATAGGGGAGAACTATGGCTACACCTTC.

The J gene is TRBJ2-5, the V gene TRBV7-9, with 7 bases aligning to TRBD2. The CDR3 runs 15 residues. Looked up from germline, CDR1 is SEHNR and CDR2 is FQNEAQ (reference sequence). With 1 base clipped from V and 3 bases from J, the junction kept 5 bases outside the gene matches. CDR3 residues: CASSLGILAEETQYF. The CDR3 DNA reads as TGTGCCAGCAGCTTAGGGATCCTAGCGGAAGAGACCCAGTACTTC.

The rearrangement joins TRBV4-1 to TRBJ2-7, with no clear D. Germline CDR1 and CDR2: MGHRA and YSYEKL. The ends were cut back, 4 bases at V and 7 bases at J, with 11 bases in the middle. This CDR3 has 12 amino acids. CDR3 in DNA: TGCGCCAGCAGCCCTGAGTGGGGTGAGCAGTACTTC. Translated: CASSPEWGEQYF.

This clone has more than one count but fewer than ten. V gene TRBV6-5 combines with J gene TRBJ1-2; D ambiguous. Germline V gene sequence: CDR1 MNHEY, CDR2 SVGAGI. CDR3 length: 14 residues. Trimming shortened V by 0 bases and J by 8 bases, and 13 bases separated the two germline ends. CDR3 region: CASSYSMALGGYTF. The CDR3 nucleotides are TGTGCCAGCAGTTACTCGATGGCGTTAGGAGGCTACACCTTC.

The genes are TRBV27 and TRBJ2-1; no definite D call. V lost 0 bases to trimming and J lost 4 bases, with 10 bases between them. CDR1 and CDR2 (germline): MNHEY, SMNVEV (reference sequence). This CDR3 has 15 amino acids. CDR3 sequence (DNA): TGTGCCAGCAGTTTATCAGGCCTGAGTTACAATGAGCAGTTCTTC. Its protein is CASSLSGLSYNEQFF.